This T cell receptor beta chain was captured in a study of identical twins. Via MiXCR, TCRdb re-called the 5' RACE reads, giving one row per CDR3 protein. This sample yields 520,000 or so distinct CDR3 sequences, of which around 20% are seen a single time; around 0.9% belongs to the top ten. This clonotype was observed a handful of times. The germline V gene encodes CDR1 LGHNA and CDR2 YSLEER. Deletions cut 4 bases from V and 4 bases from J, with 14 bases between. This CDR3 spans 15 amino acids. The same data also went into a second study, on T cells expressing NK-cell markers.

The chain links TRBV4-3 to TRBJ2-1; no firm D call. The receptor's source is a woman younger than 30 in good health. Sequencing was carried out using CD4+ T cells sorted from blood. CDR3 sequence (DNA): TGCGCCAGCAGCCGGTCCCTTCAATTATACAATGAGCAGTTCTTC. Protein sequence: CASSRSLQLYNEQFF.